One sample yielded the 4 T cell receptor beta chains listed below, sequenced in a study of response to subunit inactivated influenza vaccine. Using its own MiXCR run on the RT-PCR reads, TCRdb lists one record per CDR3 protein. The data contain just under 550,000 distinct CDR3 sequences, roughly 25% of them singletons. Another study also made use of these data, one on T cells expressing NK-cell markers. That paper adds: UMIs accompanied the 5'RACE template switching by which TCR beta cDNA was made.

Sequenced here: CD4+ T cells sorted from PBMCs, sampled roughly 13 days after vaccination. The receptor set was obtained from a man over 45 who received an inactivated influenza vaccine.

This clonotype came up many times. The chain couples TRBV7-8 to TRBJ2-2, with 11 bases identical to TRBD2. Germline V gene data show CDR1 as SGHVS and CDR2 as FQNEAQ. The CDR3 spans 14 residues. Trimming at V came to 10 bases and at J to 2 bases, leaving 3 bases not matched to a gene. As DNA, the CDR3 is TGTGCCACCAGACTAGCGGGAAACACCGGGGAGCTGTTTTTT. It codes for CATRLAGNTGELFF.

At least ten counts were recorded for this clonotype. CDR3: CASSLELAGAYEQYF. CDR3 in DNA: TGTGCCAGCAGTTTGGAACTAGCGGGAGCCTACGAGCAGTACTTC. The chain joins TRBV28 to TRBJ2-7; 11 nucleotides match TRBD2. The CDR3 loop spans 15 amino acids. Germline values: CDR1 MDHEN, CDR2 SYDVKM. The V and J ends lost 3 bases and 2 bases, in that order; junction bases with no gene match: 3. Full variable domain (outside the CDR3, taken from reference TRBV28 and TRBJ2-7): DVKVTQSSRYLVKRTGEKVFLECVQDMDHENMFWYRQDPGLGLRLIYFSYDVKMKEKGDIPEGYSVSREKKERFSLILESASTNQTSMYLCASSLELAGAYEQYFGPGTRLTVT.

This chain joins TRBV12-3 or TRBV12-4 and TRBJ2-3; D unclear. The V and J ends lost 3 bases and 6 bases respectively, with 10 bases between them. The CDR3 is made up of 13 amino acids. The CDR3 region has the DNA TGTGCCAGCAGTTTTAATTTCGCTGATACGCAGTATTTT. This gives the protein CASSFNFADTQYF.

This chain links TRBV20-1 with TRBJ2-3; perhaps TRBD2 as D (5 bases). This CDR3 region has 14 residues. The V end was cut by 5 bases, the J end by 8 bases, with 20 bases between. Germline V lookup: CDR1 DFQATT, CDR2 SNEGSKA (reference sequence). The CDR3 here is CSAPDPYSEGTQYF. The CDR3 DNA sequence: TGCAGTGCTCCGGACCCCTACTCCGAGGGTACGCAGTATTTT.